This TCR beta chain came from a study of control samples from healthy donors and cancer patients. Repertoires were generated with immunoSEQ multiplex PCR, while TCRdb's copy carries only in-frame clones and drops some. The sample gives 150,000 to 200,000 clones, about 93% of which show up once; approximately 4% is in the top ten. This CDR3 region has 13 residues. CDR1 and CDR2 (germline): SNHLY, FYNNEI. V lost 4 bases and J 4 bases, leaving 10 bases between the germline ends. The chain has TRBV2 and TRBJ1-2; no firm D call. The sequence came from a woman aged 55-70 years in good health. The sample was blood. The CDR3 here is CASSVRQVYGYTF. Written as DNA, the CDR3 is TGTGCCAGCAGTGTAAGGCAGGTCTATGGCTACACCTTC. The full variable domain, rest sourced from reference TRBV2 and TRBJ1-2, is EPEVTQTPSHQVTQMGQEVILRCVPISNHLYFYWYRQILGQKVEFLVSFYNNEISEKSEIFDDQFSVERPDGSNFTLKIRSTKLEDSAMYFCASSVRQVYGYTFGSGTRLTVV.